The 19 T cell receptor beta chains below were found in one sample sequenced in a study of early T cells in non-severe SARS-CoV-2 infection. TCRdb reprocessed the 5' RACE reads via MiXCR and lists one record per CDR3 protein. The data show about 100,000 distinct CDR3 sequences, with approximately 10% seen just once and 6.5% to 8% held by the top ten. Sequenced input: whole blood. The source is an adult who was a healthcare worker with PCR-confirmed SARS-CoV-2 infection or an uninfected control (not recorded which).

This clonotype was seen a handful of times. The chain combines TRBV5-1 with TRBJ2-3; D is unclear. Germline V lookup: CDR1 SGHRS, CDR2 YFSETQ. Trimming shortened V by 0 bases and J by 5 bases, and 10 bases separated the two germline ends. The CDR3 has 14 residues. The CDR3 loop is CASSLVPEGDTQYF. CDR3 DNA sequence: TGCGCCAGCAGCTTGGTTCCAGAAGGAGATACGCAGTATTTT. The whole variable domain, filled in from reference TRBV5-1 and TRBJ2-3, reads KAGVTQTPRYLIKTRGQQVTLSCSPISGHRSVSWYQQTPGQGLQFLFEYFSETQRNKGNFPGRFSGRQFSNSRSEMNVSTLELGDSALYLCASSLVPEGDTQYFGPGTRLTVL.

The V gene is TRBV2, the J gene TRBJ2-1; D is unclear. This CDR3 has 12 amino acids. V was pared by 7 bases and J by 7 bases, with 11 bases between. Germline loops: CDR1 SNHLY, CDR2 FYNNEI. CDR3 nucleotide sequence: TGTGCCAGCAAGGCAGCTGATAATGAGCAGTTCTTC. Protein: CASKAADNEQFF.

J is TRBJ2-7 and V is TRBV2, with TRBD1 matching 8 bases. The CDR3 totals 14 residues. V gave up 4 bases and J gave up 6 bases; unmatched junction bases: 8. The V gene's germline CDR1 is SNHLY and CDR2 FYNNEI. CDR3 bases: TGTGCCAGCAGTGCGGGCAGGGGGCGCATCGAGCAGTACTTC. The encoded protein is CASSAGRGRIEQYF.

This clonotype was recorded at least ten times. V usage is TRBV20-1 and J usage is TRBJ2-1; 7 bases fit TRBD2. This CDR3 has 17 amino acids. Trimming removed 6 bases from V and 8 bases from J; junction bases left unmatched: 22. The V gene's germline CDR1 is DFQATT and CDR2 SNEGSKA (reference sequence). The CDR3 DNA is TGCAGTGCCTCATCGGCCCTCGCTAGCGGATTGCACCATGAGCAGTTCTTC. It yields the protein CSASSALASGLHHEQFF.

This clonotype was recorded a few times. The J gene is TRBJ1-5, the V gene TRBV6-1; D remains ambiguous. The CDR3 sequence is 15 residues long. The V and J ends lost 7 bases and 5 bases respectively, with 18 bases between them. The germline V gene encodes CDR1 MNHNS and CDR2 SASEGT. The CDR3 DNA sequence: TGTGCCAGCACCCCCGGCGGGGTTTTGGATCAGCCCCAGCATTTT. Its translation: CASTPGGVLDQPQHF.

This clonotype was picked up many times. For the CDR3, the DNA is TGTGCCACCAGTGGGCCCCTAGGGGGAAGGGGCAATGAGCAGTTCTTC. The encoded protein is CATSGPLGGRGNEQFF. V gene TRBV24-1 combines with J gene TRBJ2-1, with D possibly matching TRBD1 (6 bases). Trimming shortened V by 5 bases and J by 6 bases, and 19 bases separated the two germline ends. The CDR3 runs to 16 residues. Germline V gene sequence: CDR1 KGHDR, CDR2 SFDVKD.

The chain is built from TRBV10-2 and TRBJ2-1; D unclear. Trimming took 1 base from V and 1 from J, leaving 8 bases between them. The germline V gene encodes CDR1 WSHSY and CDR2 SAAADI. The CDR3 covers 15 residues. CDR3 region: CASSELVPSYNEQFF. CDR3 nucleotide sequence: TGCGCCAGCAGTGAGTTAGTTCCGTCCTACAATGAGCAGTTCTTC.

This clonotype was counted ten times or more. This sequence joins TRBV20-1 and TRBJ2-7, with a possible D match to TRBD2 (6 bases). Germline CDR1 is DFQATT and CDR2 is SNEGSKA (reference sequence). The CDR3 contains 12 residues. With 3 bases removed from V and 0 bases from J, the gap between germline ends came to 6 bases. Written as DNA, the CDR3 is TGCAGTGCTAGCGGGAGCTCCTACGAGCAGTACTTC. This sequence encodes CSASGSSYEQYF.

There are many counts of this clonotype. The rearrangement links TRBV24-1 to TRBJ2-2, with TRBD2 identical over 12 bases. Losses at the gene ends were 5 bases for V and 3 bases for J; bases not matched to a gene: 0. The CDR3 is 15 amino acids. Germline CDR1 reads KGHDR; CDR2 reads SFDVKD. This CDR3 reads CATSASGRDTGELFF. The CDR3 DNA reads TGTGCCACCAGTGCTAGCGGGAGGGACACCGGGGAGCTGTTTTTT.

This clonotype has a handful of counts. The V gene is TRBV6-5, the J gene TRBJ2-4; the D gene is possibly TRBD2 (5 bases). Germline V gene lookup returns CDR1 MNHEY and CDR2 SVGAGI. Trimming took 6 bases from V and 1 from J, leaving 16 bases between them. The CDR3 is made up of 16 amino acids. CDR3 sequence reads: CASRPRAREAKNIQYF. DNA for the CDR3: TGTGCCAGCAGGCCCCGCGCGAGGGAGGCCAAAAACATTCAGTACTTC.

This clonotype has only one observation. V is TRBV5-8 and J is TRBJ2-3; the match to TRBD2 covers 10 bases. Germline V gene lookup returns CDR1 SGHTS and CDR2 YDEGEE. The trim removed 6 bases at V and 11 bases at J, leaving 3 bases unmatched. The CDR3 contains 11 residues. The CDR3 DNA sequence: TGTGCCAGCACCTCTAGCGGGAGGCAGTATTTT. Translation gives CASTSSGRQYF.

As to this clonotype: This may be a read error: a much more frequent sequence differs by one nucleotide. V gene TRBV20-1 combines with J gene TRBJ2-4; 8 bases are shared with TRBD1. CDR1 is DFQATT, CDR2 SNEGSKA, per germline (reference sequence). The CDR3 is 13 amino acids. The CDR3 reads CSGLDRAKNIQHF. The CDR3 DNA is TGCAGTGGCTTGGACAGGGCCAAAAACATTCAGCACTTC.

This clonotype showed up many times. The rearrangement links TRBV18 to TRBJ2-7, with no clear D. V was clipped by 2 bases and J by 7 bases, with 12 bases between them. The CDR3 spans 13 residues. Per germline, CDR1 KGHSH and CDR2 LQKENI. The CDR3 loop reads CASSPFGEAEQYF. The DNA for the CDR3 is TGTGCCAGCTCACCATTTGGGGAAGCTGAGCAGTACTTC.

The rearrangement links TRBV12-3 or TRBV12-4 to TRBJ2-4, with D perhaps TRBD1 (5 bases). The CDR3 runs to 16 residues. The germline V and J ends were trimmed by 2 bases and 7 bases, with 18 bases remaining between them. The CDR3 here is CASSLLITGTSNIQYF. As DNA, the CDR3 is TGTGCCAGCAGTTTACTAATAACAGGCACCTCTAACATTCAGTACTTC.

The rearrangement joins TRBV28 to TRBJ1-1; D is unresolved. CDR3 length equals 13 residues. Germline-derived CDR1 and CDR2 are MDHEN and SYDVKM. The V gene lost 3 bases and the J gene lost 2 bases, with 7 bases spanning the gap. CDR3 loop: CASSFRTNTEAFF. The CDR3, as DNA: TGTGCCAGCAGTTTTCGTACTAACACTGAAGCTTTCTTT.

CDR3 in DNA: TGCAGCCTGAGGACAGGGGACACCGGGGAGCTGTTTTTT. Residues: CSLRTGDTGELFF. The gene calls are TRBV29-1 and TRBJ2-2; 9 bases fit TRBD1. Trimming took 8 bases from V and 3 from J; bases not matched to a gene: 4. Germline values: CDR1 SQVTM, CDR2 ANQGSEA. The CDR3 has 13 residues.

V and J are TRBV7-8 and TRBJ2-3; D is unclear. Germline loops: CDR1 SGHVS, CDR2 FQNEAQ. The CDR3 runs to 15 residues. V was pared by 5 bases and J by 2 bases, with 14 bases between. This CDR3 reads CASSAGSSTTDTQYF. The CDR3 coding sequence is TGTGCCAGCAGCGCCGGATCTTCGACCACAGATACGCAGTATTTT.

The V call is TRBV27, the J call TRBJ1-6, with 9 bases identical to TRBD1. Germline V lookup: CDR1 MNHEY, CDR2 SMNVEV (reference sequence). CDR3 length: 12 residues. V trimming: 10 bases; J trimming: 8 bases; junction bases outside the gene matches: 3. CDR3 sequence reads: CATRDRDSPLHF. CDR3 bases: TGTGCCACCAGGGACAGGGATTCACCCCTCCACTTT.

This clonotype occurred many times. V and J are TRBV11-2 and TRBJ2-5, with D perhaps TRBD1 (5 bases). V lost 6 bases, J lost 4 bases, and 9 bases lay in between. CDR1 SGHAT and CDR2 FQNNGV come from the germline V gene. This CDR3 has 12 residues. CDR3 sequence reads: CASSSQGETQYF. CDR3 DNA: TGTGCCAGCAGTTCCCAGGGAGAGACCCAGTACTTC.